One sample yielded the 9 T cell receptor beta chains listed below, sequenced in a study of T cells in Graves' hyperthyroidism and ophthalmopathy. The investigators amplified TCR beta CDR3 regions from RNA transcripts. HTBI primers were the set used in a first-round RT-PCR of the TCR CDR3. TCRdb reprocessed the multiplex PCR reads with MiXCR, giving one entry per CDR3 protein. The sample holds hundreds of thousands of distinct CDR3 sequences, approximately 14% seen once. Sequenced material: blood. The receptor source for this set is a woman aged 30 to 39 with Graves' hyperthyroidism.

The sample holds many counts of this clonotype. The chain couples TRBV12-3 or TRBV12-4 to TRBJ1-1, with D possibly TRBD1 on 5 matching bases. Trimming left V 3 bases short and J 6 bases short, with 11 bases between. The CDR3 runs to 13 residues. This CDR3 reads CASSFLRGSEAFF. The CDR3 DNA reads TGTGCCAGCAGTTTTTTGAGGGGCTCTGAAGCTTTCTTT.

This clonotype was detected ten times or more. The V gene is TRBV7-6, the J gene TRBJ2-3; 8 bases fit TRBD2. CDR3 size: 16 residues. The germline gives CDR1 SGHVS, CDR2 FNYEAQ. Losses at the gene ends were 5 bases for V and 2 bases for J; bases not matched to a gene: 9. As DNA, the CDR3 is TGTGCCAGCAGCCATCACCGGACTAGCTCCACAGATACGCAGTATTTT. This sequence encodes CASSHHRTSSTDTQYF.

This clonotype turned up a few times. The chain carries TRBV6-1 and TRBJ2-5; D is uncertain. Trimming shortened V by 7 bases and J by 4 bases, and 13 bases separated the two germline ends. Germline assignment: CDR1 MNHNS and CDR2 SASEGT. This CDR3 region has 13 residues. The CDR3 reads CASTYLGTETQYF. The CDR3 DNA reads TGTGCCAGCACCTACCTAGGAACAGAGACCCAGTACTTC.

The table lists this clonotype with many counts. The J gene is TRBJ2-3, the V gene TRBV6-2 or TRBV6-3; D remains unclear. With 0 bases removed from V and 3 bases from J, the gap between germline ends came to 10 bases. Germline values: CDR1 MNHEY, CDR2 SVGEGT. This CDR3 has 15 amino acids. CDR3 sequence (DNA): TGTGCCAGCAGTTACTCTGAGATAGGAACAGATACGCAGTATTTT. This codes for CASSYSEIGTDTQYF.

The table lists this clonotype with many counts. The J gene is TRBJ1-2, the V gene TRBV11-2; D remains unclear. The CDR3 extends over 13 amino acids. The germline CDR1 and CDR2 sequences are SGHAT and FQNNGV. Trimming shortened V by 6 bases and J by 6 bases, and 14 bases separated the two germline ends. For the CDR3, the DNA is TGTGCCAGCAGGAGCGACCGCCGAAATGGCTACACCTTC. Translated, it gives CASRSDRRNGYTF.

There are many counts of this clonotype. The rearrangement links TRBV20-1 to TRBJ2-3; D might be TRBD2 (6 bases). The CDR3 consists of 15 residues. Trimming removed 2 bases at V and 5 bases at J, with 17 bases between. The germline V gene encodes CDR1 DFQATT and CDR2 SNEGSKA (reference sequence). CDR3 sequence (DNA): TGCAGTGCTAGATCGGGACTGGAGACGAGAGATACGCAGTATTTT. As protein: CSARSGLETRDTQYF.

This clonotype has at least ten counts. The genes are TRBV20-1 and TRBJ2-5, with 11 positions matching TRBD2. J was trimmed by 5 bases and V by 4 bases; bases with no gene match: 9. CDR3 size: 15 residues. The germline CDR1 and CDR2 sequences are DFQATT and SNEGSKA (reference sequence). The CDR3 bases are TGCAGTGCTAAGAGACTAGCGGGATGGGGGGAGACCCAGTACTTC. Protein product: CSAKRLAGWGETQYF.

This clonotype was recorded a few times. A read error may be the cause here, since a much bigger clone is one base away. This chain links TRBV18 with TRBJ1-1; no clear D. This CDR3 contains 14 residues. V lost 3 bases and J 2 bases, leaving 10 bases between the germline ends. Per germline, CDR1 KGHSH and CDR2 LQKENI. The CDR3 spells CASSPGRINTEAFF. In DNA form, the CDR3 reads TGTGCCAGCTCACCCGGGCGGATAAACACTGAAGCTTTCTTT.

This clonotype was found many times. The chain has TRBV6-1 and TRBJ2-5; 8 bases fit TRBD2. This CDR3 is 14 amino acids long. V gave up 6 bases and J gave up 4 bases; unmatched junction bases: 7. Germline assignment: CDR1 MNHNS and CDR2 SASEGT. CDR3 nucleotide sequence: TGTGCCAGCAGCCATCGGGAGGGCCGAGAGACCCAGTACTTC. As protein: CASSHREGRETQYF.